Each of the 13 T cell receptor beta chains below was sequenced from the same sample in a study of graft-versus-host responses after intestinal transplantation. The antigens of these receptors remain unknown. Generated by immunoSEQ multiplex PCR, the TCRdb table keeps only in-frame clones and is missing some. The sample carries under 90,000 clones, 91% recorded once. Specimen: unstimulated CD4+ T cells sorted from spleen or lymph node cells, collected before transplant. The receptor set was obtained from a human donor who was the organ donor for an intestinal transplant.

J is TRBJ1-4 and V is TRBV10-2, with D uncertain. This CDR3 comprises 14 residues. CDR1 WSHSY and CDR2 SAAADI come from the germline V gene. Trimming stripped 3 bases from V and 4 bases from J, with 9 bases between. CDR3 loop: CASSDPNFNEKLFF. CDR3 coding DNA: TGCGCCAGCAGTGACCCCAACTTTAATGAAAAACTGTTTTTT.

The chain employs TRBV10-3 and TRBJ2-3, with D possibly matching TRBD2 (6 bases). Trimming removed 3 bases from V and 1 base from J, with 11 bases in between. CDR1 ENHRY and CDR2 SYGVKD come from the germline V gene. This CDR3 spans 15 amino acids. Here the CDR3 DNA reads TGTGCCATCAGTGAAAGGACTACGGGCACAGATACGCAGTATTTT. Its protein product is CAISERTTGTDTQYF.

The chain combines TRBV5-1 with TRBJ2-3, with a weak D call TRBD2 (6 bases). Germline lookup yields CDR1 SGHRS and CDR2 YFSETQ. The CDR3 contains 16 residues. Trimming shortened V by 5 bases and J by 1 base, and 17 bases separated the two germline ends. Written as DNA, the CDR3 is TGCGCCAGCAGTCGAAATACCGGGACTCGCACAGATACGCAGTATTTT. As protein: CASSRNTGTRTDTQYF.

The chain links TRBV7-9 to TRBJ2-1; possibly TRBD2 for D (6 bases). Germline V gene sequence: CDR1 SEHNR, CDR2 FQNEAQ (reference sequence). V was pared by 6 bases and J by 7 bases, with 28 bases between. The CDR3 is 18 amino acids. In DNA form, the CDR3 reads TGTGCCAGCAGGTCAGGGCCCCAGGGACTCTTACCATTTAATGAGCAGTTCTTC. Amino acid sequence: CASRSGPQGLLPFNEQFF.

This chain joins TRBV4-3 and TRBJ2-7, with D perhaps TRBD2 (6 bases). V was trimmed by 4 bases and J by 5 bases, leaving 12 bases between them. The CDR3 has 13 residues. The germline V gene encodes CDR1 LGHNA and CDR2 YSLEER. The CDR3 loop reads CASSRITGDEQYF. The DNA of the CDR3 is TGCGCCAGCAGCCGTATTACGGGGGACGAGCAGTACTTC.

The CDR3: CASIFTDTQYF. CDR3 bases: TGTGCCAGCATATTTACAGATACGCAGTATTTT. The chain employs TRBV28 and TRBJ2-3, with no clear D. V lost 7 bases and J lost 3, with 5 bases in between. Looked up from germline, CDR1 is MDHEN and CDR2 is SYDVKM. CDR3 length equals 11 residues.

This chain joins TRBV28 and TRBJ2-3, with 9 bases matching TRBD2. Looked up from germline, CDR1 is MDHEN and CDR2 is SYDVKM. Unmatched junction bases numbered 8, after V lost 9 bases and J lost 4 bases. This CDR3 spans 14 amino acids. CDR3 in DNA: TGTGCCAGTTCGCTAGCGGGAAGCGCAGATACGCAGTATTTT. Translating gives CASSLAGSADTQYF.

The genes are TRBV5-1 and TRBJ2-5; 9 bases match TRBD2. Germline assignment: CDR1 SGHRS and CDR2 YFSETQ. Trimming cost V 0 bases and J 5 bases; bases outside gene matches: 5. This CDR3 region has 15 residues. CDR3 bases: TGCGCCAGCAGCTTGGTCCTAGCGGGATGGGAGACCCAGTACTTC. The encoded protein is CASSLVLAGWETQYF.

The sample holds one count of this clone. CDR3 nucleotide sequence: TGCGCCAGCAGCCCGACAGGCCTCTCTGGAAACACCATATATTTT. This sequence encodes CASSPTGLSGNTIYF. The chain is built from TRBV4-1 and TRBJ1-3; perhaps TRBD1 as D (6 bases). The CDR3 length is 15 residues. The V and J ends lost 4 bases and 0 bases respectively, with 10 bases between them. The germline CDR1 and CDR2 sequences are MGHRA and YSYEKL.

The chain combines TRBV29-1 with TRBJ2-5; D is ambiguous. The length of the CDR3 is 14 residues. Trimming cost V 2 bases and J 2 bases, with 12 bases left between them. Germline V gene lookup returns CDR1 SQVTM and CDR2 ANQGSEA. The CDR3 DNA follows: TGCAGCGTTGAATCCAGGTCCCATCAAGAGACCCAGTACTTC. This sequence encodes CSVESRSHQETQYF.

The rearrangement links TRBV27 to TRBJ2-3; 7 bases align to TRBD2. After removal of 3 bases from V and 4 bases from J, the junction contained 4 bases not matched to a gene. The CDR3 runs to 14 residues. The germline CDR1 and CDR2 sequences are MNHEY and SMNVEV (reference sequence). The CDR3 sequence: CASSFSGGSDTQYF. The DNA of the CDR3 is TGTGCCAGCAGTTTCTCCGGGGGGTCAGATACGCAGTATTTT.

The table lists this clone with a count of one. For the CDR3, the DNA is TGTGCCAGCAGTGAAATGTCACTAGCGGGAGGCCGAGCCTACGAGCAGTACTTC. Translated: CASSEMSLAGGRAYEQYF. The rearrangement joins TRBV25-1 to TRBJ2-5, with TRBD2 matching 12 bases. The closer fit of TRBJ2-7 to the DNA end suggests the J call may be wrong. The CDR3 sequence is 18 residues long. Germline V lookup: CDR1 MGHDK, CDR2 SYGVNS.

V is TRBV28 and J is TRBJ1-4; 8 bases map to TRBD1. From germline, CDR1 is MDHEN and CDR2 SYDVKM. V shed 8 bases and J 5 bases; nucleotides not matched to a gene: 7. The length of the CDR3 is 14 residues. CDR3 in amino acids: CASGYRGANEKLFF. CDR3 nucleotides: TGTGCCAGCGGGTACAGGGGGGCGAATGAAAAACTGTTTTTT.